One sample yielded the 9 T cell receptor beta chains listed below, sequenced in a study of T cells expressing NK-cell markers (dated by TCRdb to the early 2020s). The library was obtained by 5' RACE. The sample was run on an Illumina HiSeq 2000. The reads underwent TCRdb reprocessing, giving one record for each CDR3 protein sequence and no DNA. The sample table records about 140,000 distinct CDR3 sequences. The ten largest account for around 12% of the sample. The material sequenced was blood T cells: a sorted CD56 or NKG2C T cell subset, CD4+ or CD8+ T cells, or bulk PBMC T cells (not recorded which). All receptors derive from a man younger than 30 in good health. Donor details come from another sample of the same person, matched by shared clones.

This CDR3 reads CAWETSGGYNEQFF. The chain links TRBV30 to TRBJ2-1; lacking DNA, the TRBD2 call made by TCRdb goes unchecked. This CDR3 has 14 residues. The germline gives CDR1 GTSNPN, CDR2 SVGIG (reference sequence).

This rearrangement joins TRBV10-2 to TRBJ2-1. The CDR3 is 14 amino acids. Germline assignment: CDR1 WSHSY and CDR2 SAAADI. The CDR3 loop is CASSGGDRWDEQFF.

The genes are TRBV6-2 or TRBV6-3 and TRBJ2-2; the TCRdb D gene call, TRBD1, has no DNA to confirm it. Germline CDR1 MNHEY, CDR2 SVGEGT. This CDR3 contains 15 residues. This CDR3 reads CASSPSGRGTGELFF.

The rearrangement joins TRBV5-1 to TRBJ1-2. Germline assignment: CDR1 SGHRS and CDR2 YFSETQ. There are 15 residues in the CDR3. The CDR3 reads CASSLAMQTDYGYTF. Filled out from reference TRBV5-1 and TRBJ1-2, the complete variable domain reads KAGVTQTPRYLIKTRGQQVTLSCSPISGHRSVSWYQQTPGQGLQFLFEYFSETQRNKGNFPGRFSGRQFSNSRSEMNVSTLELGDSALYLCASSLAMQTDYGYTFGSGTRLTVV.

The chain uses TRBV29-1 and TRBJ2-1; TCRdb returns TRBD1, unconfirmable since there is no DNA. Germline CDR1 is SQVTM and CDR2 is ANQGSEA. The CDR3 has 16 amino acids. This CDR3 is CSVETGGQGYGLGQFF.

The genes are TRBV7-6 and TRBJ1-1. CDR3 size: 17 residues. The germline V gene has CDR1 SGHVS and CDR2 FNYEAQ. The CDR3 sequence is CASSLEGGATTDTEAFF.

V usage is TRBV29-1 and J usage is TRBJ2-6. Germline loops: CDR1 SQVTM, CDR2 ANQGSEA. This CDR3 is built from 16 residues. CDR3 protein: CSVAGVPDSGANVLTF.

V and J are TRBV4-1 and TRBJ2-7; checking the TCRdb D call of TRBD1 is not possible without DNA. The CDR3 has 14 residues. Germline V gives CDR1 MGHRA, CDR2 YSYEKL. The CDR3 region is CASSPRTDGYEQYF.

The chain joins TRBV18 to TRBJ2-1; TCRdb indicates TRBD2, and absent DNA this call remains unverified. The CDR3 sequence is 15 residues long. Germline CDR1 and CDR2: KGHSH and LQKENI. CDR3 sequence: CASSRTSGRANEQFF.